Listed below are T cell receptor beta chains from one sample, sequenced in a study of blood T cells in healthy people across ages. TCRdb redid the calling of the 5' RACE reads with MiXCR, one entry per CDR3 protein. Of approximately 760,000 distinct CDR3 sequences in the sample, around 25% are singletons; the top ten hold under 10%. These data were likewise used in another study, on T cells of mothers and their children.

The sequenced sample was blood. These receptors were obtained from a boy between 10 and 17 years old in good health. CDR3s include the opening cysteine and the closing phenylalanine or tryptophan.

J | V | CDR3
TRBJ2-1 | TRBV28 | CASNLRGDYNEQFF
TRBJ2-1 | TRBV29-1 | CSVHAGTGAYNEQFF
TRBJ2-5 | TRBV6-6 | CASRSPGLADREQYF
TRBJ2-7 | TRBV3-1 | CASSPRETSGQYF
TRBJ2-7 | TRBV7-9 | CASMGTDSYEQYF
TRBJ2-7 | TRBV5-1 | CASSFPGQGNEQYF
TRBJ2-5 | TRBV7-6 | CASSLVVFGGAVETQYF
TRBJ2-6 | TRBV4-1 | CASSQPSGSGLSGANVLTF
TRBJ2-3 | TRBV3-1 | CASSQASFADTQYF
TRBJ2-7 | TRBV29-1 | CSVVRWDRDWEQYF
TRBJ2-1 | TRBV20-1 | CSARELAETYNEQFF
TRBJ1-5 | TRBV4-3 | CASSQYGGRGSNQPQHF
TRBJ2-7 | TRBV11-2 | CASSLGTGTDYEQYF
TRBJ1-2 | TRBV12-3/TRBV12-4 | CASSFRSRGGYTF
TRBJ1-5 | TRBV2 | CASSDRFSNQPQHF
TRBJ2-2 | TRBV15 | CATSLTGNGELFF
TRBJ2-4 | TRBV7-2 | CASSPGQKNIQYF
TRBJ2-7 | TRBV29-1 | CSVLSDYEQYF
TRBJ2-5 | TRBV7-2 | CASSPRTGIQETQYF
- | TRBV28 | CASSFGLASRKYEQYF
TRBJ1-6 | TRBV13 | CASSPRGLGAPLHF
TRBJ2-7 | TRBV11-2 | CASGGTSGRSEQYF
- | TRBV7-3 | CASSHQDRGVNEQFF
TRBJ2-5 | TRBV7-9 | CASSKTDYQETQYF
TRBJ1-5 | TRBV7-2 | CASSLVSQSNQPQHF
TRBJ2-1 | TRBV29-1 | CSFTGVGNEQFF
TRBJ2-5 | TRBV5-1 | CASSQQGLETRYF
TRBJ1-1 | TRBV7-9 | CASSPPRMNTEAFF
TRBJ1-4 | TRBV29-1 | CSVMTQGSTNEKLFF
TRBJ2-3 | TRBV24-1 | CATSDLPGQGSTDTQYF
TRBJ2-2 | TRBV7-3 | CASSLLDAGELFF
TRBJ2-7 | TRBV7-3 | CASSSTARSEQYF
TRBJ1-6 | TRBV5-8 | CASSRNRGNSPLHF
TRBJ2-7 | TRBV11-2 | CASSLVTGWTYEQYF
TRBJ2-6 | TRBV28 | CASSPPGQSGANVLTF
TRBJ2-7 | TRBV20-1 | CSARGSLAGGYEQYF
TRBJ2-3 | TRBV7-9 | CASSPEMGTDTQYF
TRBJ2-1 | TRBV7-3 | CASSLKGSGGYNEQFF
TRBJ1-2 | TRBV24-1 | CATSLGTGGAYDGYTF
TRBJ2-7 | TRBV20-1 | CSASWGSGSLKSSYEQYF
TRBJ1-4 | TRBV6-5 | CASSQPGRSRALFF
TRBJ2-7 | TRBV9 | CASSVGGDTYEQYF
TRBJ2-1 | TRBV5-1 | CASSFPTSEQFF
- | TRBV10-3 | CAISEEWRELGEQYF
TRBJ2-7 | TRBV20-1 | CSASGGANYEQYF
TRBJ1-1 | TRBV20-1 | CSAWVGTEAFF
- | TRBV20-1 | CSARTGAPYEQYF
TRBJ2-2 | TRBV28 | CASSSGLSGELFF
TRBJ2-1 | TRBV20-1 | CSARELAGLNEQFF
TRBJ2-3 | TRBV29-1 | CSVGGGGLAGSTDTQYF
TRBJ2-2 | TRBV12-3/TRBV12-4 | CASRETSGILTGELFF
TRBJ2-3 | TRBV20-1 | CSARGLGGGTDTQYF
TRBJ2-1 | TRBV5-1 | CASSFRLARDNNEQFF
TRBJ2-1 | TRBV7-9 | CASSYPSSYNEQFF
TRBJ1-1 | TRBV5-1 | CASSSKTGSLTGAEAFF
TRBJ2-7 | TRBV29-1 | CSVDRGLAGQDYEQYF